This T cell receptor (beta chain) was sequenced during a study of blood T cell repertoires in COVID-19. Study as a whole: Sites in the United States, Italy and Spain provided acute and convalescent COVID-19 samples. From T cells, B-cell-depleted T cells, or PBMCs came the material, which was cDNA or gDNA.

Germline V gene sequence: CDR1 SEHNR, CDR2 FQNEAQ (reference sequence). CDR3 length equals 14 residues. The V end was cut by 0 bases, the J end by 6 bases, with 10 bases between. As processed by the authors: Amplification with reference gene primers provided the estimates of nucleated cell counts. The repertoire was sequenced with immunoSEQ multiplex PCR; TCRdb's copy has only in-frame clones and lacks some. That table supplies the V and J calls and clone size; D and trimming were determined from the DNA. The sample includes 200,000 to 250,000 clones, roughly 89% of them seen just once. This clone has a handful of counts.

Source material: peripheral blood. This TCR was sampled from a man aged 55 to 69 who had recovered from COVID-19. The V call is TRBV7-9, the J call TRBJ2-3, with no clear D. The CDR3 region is CASSLARGADTQYF. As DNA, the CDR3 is TGTGCCAGCAGCTTAGCGCGCGGAGCGGATACGCAGTATTTT. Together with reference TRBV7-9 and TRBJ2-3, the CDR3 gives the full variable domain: DTGVSQNPRHKITKRGQNVTFRCDPISEHNRLYWYRQTLGQGPEFLTYFQNEAQLEKSRLLSDRFSAERPKGSFSTLEIQRTEQGDSAMYLCASSLARGADTQYFGPGTRLTVL.